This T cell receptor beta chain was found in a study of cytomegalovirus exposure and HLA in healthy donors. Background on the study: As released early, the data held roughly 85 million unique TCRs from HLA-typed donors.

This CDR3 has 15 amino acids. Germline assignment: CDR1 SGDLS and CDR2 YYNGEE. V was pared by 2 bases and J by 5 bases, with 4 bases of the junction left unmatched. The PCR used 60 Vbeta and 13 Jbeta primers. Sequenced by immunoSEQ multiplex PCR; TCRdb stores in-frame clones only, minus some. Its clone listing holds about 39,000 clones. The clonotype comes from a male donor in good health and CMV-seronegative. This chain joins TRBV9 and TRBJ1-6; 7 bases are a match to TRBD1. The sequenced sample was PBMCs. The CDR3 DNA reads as TGTGCCAGCAGCGTCGGGACAGATGATAATTCACCCCTCCACTTT. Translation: CASSVGTDDNSPLHF.